The rows below give T cell receptor beta chains drawn from one sample of a study of T and B cells in COVID-19 patients. TCRdb itself ran the multiplex PCR reads through MiXCR, one entry per CDR3 protein. Of about 13,000 distinct CDR3 sequences listed, roughly 27% are singletons. Sequenced material: blood. The receptor set was obtained from a human donor who had recovered from COVID-19. Both conserved end residues are part of each CDR3. Fields, in order: V gene, D gene, clone size, J gene, CDR3 protein, CDR3 DNA. A D gene is named only where the DNA matches it firmly. The size of a clone is reported for some rows only, either as once, few or many, or as a class for expanded clones.

TRBV7-9	NA	few	TRBJ2-7	CASSASGASSYEQYF	TGTGCCAGCAGCGCCTCCGGGGCGAGCTCCTACGAGCAGTACTTC
TRBV4-2	NA	NA	TRBJ2-5	CASSQSRVAGETQYF	TGCGCCAGCAGCCAATCAAGGGTGGCTGGGGAGACCCAGTACTTC
TRBV4-2	TRBD1	NA	TRBJ2-7	CASSQPGQGFEQYF	TGTGCCAGCAGCCAACCGGGACAGGGGTTCGAGCAGTACTTC
TRBV24-1	NA	NA	TRBJ1-4	CATSDSGRGREKLFF	TGTGCCACCAGTGATTCCGGCAGGGGCCGAGAAAAACTGTTTTTT
TRBV7-9	NA	NA	TRBJ1-2	CASSLTGEGSGYTF	TGTGCCAGCAGCTTAACCGGGGAGGGGAGTGGCTACACCTTC
TRBV7-2	NA	NA	TRBJ1-1	CASSLWTEAFF	TGTGCCAGCAGCTTATGGACTGAAGCTTTCTTT
TRBV5-1	TRBD2	NA	TRBJ2-1	CASSFVAGGDEQFF	TGCGCCAGCAGCTTTGTAGCGGGAGGGGATGAGCAGTTCTTC
TRBV11-1	NA	medium-sized	TRBJ1-6	CASSLGRGHSPLHF	TGTGCCAGCAGCTTAGGGCGGGGCCATTCACCCCTCCACTTT
TRBV5-1	NA	few	TRBJ1-6	CASSLQESNSPLHF	TGCGCCAGCAGCTTGCAGGAGTCAAATTCACCCCTCCACTTT
TRBV7-9	NA	few	TRBJ1-4	CASRGSEYEKLFF	TGTGCCAGCCGAGGGAGCGAATATGAAAAACTGTTTTTT